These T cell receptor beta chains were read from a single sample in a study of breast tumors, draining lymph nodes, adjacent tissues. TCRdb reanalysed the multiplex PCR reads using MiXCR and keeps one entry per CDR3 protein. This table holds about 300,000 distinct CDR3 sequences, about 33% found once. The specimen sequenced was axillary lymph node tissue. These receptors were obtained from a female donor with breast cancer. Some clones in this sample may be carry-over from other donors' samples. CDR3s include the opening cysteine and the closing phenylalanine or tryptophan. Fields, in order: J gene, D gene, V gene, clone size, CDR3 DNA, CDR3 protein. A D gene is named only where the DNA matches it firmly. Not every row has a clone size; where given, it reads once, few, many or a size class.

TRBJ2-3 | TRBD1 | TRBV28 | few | TGTGCCAGCAGCTCCGGGACAGGGGTCACAGATACGCAGTATTTT | CASSSGTGVTDTQYF
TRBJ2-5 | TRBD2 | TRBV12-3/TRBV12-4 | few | TGTGCCAGCAGCTCCGGGACTAGCGGGAGTCTAGGGGAGACCCAGTACTTC | CASSSGTSGSLGETQYF
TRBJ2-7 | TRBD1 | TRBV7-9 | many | TGTGCCAGCGAGGGACAGGGGGTCTACGAGCAGTACTTC | CASEGQGVYEQYF
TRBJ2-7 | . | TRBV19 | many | TGTGCCAGTAGTACCCCCGGTTTATCCTACGAGCAGTACTTC | CASSTPGLSYEQYF
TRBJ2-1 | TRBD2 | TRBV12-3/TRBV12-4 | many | TGTGCCAGCAGGTTAGCGGGAGGGATATACAATGAGCAGTTCTTC | CASRLAGGIYNEQFF
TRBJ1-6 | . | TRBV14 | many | TGTGCCAGCAGCCAAGGGCAGGGTCCACCCCTCCACTTT | CASSQGQGPPLHF
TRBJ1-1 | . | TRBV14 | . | TGTGCCAGCAGCCAGAGGGGGGGCAGGGGAACTGAAGCTTTCTTT | CASSQRGGRGTEAFF
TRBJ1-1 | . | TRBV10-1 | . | TGCGCCAGCCGGTTGGGGGAGAACACTGAAGCTTTCTTT | CASRLGENTEAFF
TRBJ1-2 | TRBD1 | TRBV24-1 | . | TGTGCCACCAGTGAAAACAGGGGAGGCTATGGCTACACCTTC | CATSENRGGYGYTF
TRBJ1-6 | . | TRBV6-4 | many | TGTGCCCTCAGGGGATCACCCCTCCACTTT | CALRGSPLHF
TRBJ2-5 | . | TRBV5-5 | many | TGTGCCAGCAGCTTTAGGGGGGGGCCAAACCAAGAGACCCAGTACTTC | CASSFRGGPNQETQYF
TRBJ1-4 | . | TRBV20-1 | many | TGCAGTGCTAGAGATAACACAGAATTAACCGCTAAACTGTTTTTT | CSARDNTELTAKLFF
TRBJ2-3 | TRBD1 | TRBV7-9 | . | TGTGCCAGCAGCTTGGAAAACAGGGGTGGCGCAGGTACGCATTATTTT | CASSLENRGGAGTHYF
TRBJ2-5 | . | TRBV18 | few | TGTGCCAGCTCACCACGCCCAGGGACCCAAGAGACCCAGTACTTC | CASSPRPGTQETQYF
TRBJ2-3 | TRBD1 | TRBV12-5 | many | TGTGCTAGTGGTTTGGGACAGGGACCGCAGTATTTT | CASGLGQGPQYF
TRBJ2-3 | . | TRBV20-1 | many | TGCAGTGCTAGAGACCCCCGGGGCGGTCCGGCGCAGTATTTT | CSARDPRGGPAQYF
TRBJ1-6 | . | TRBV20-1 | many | TGCAGTGCTAGAGACAGGGTCTCTGGTCATTCACCCCTCCACTTT | CSARDRVSGHSPLHF
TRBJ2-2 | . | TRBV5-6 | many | TGTGCCAGCAGCTTGGGCCCCTCCGAGAACACCGGGGAGCTGTTTTTT | CASSLGPSENTGELFF
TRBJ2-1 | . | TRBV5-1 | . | TGCGTCAGCAGCCCCGGGAATAACAATGACCAGTTCTTC | CVSSPGNNNDQFF
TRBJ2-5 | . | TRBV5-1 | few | TGCGCCAGCAGCTTGATGGCAGCACAGAGCACCCAAGAGACCCAGTACTTC | CASSLMAAQSTQETQYF
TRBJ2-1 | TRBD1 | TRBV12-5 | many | TGTGCTAGTGGTTTGTCCCGGACAGGGGTGCAGTTCTTC | CASGLSRTGVQFF
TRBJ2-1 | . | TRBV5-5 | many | TGTGCCAGCAGCCTTGTCGGGCATACGAACTACAATGAGCAGTTCTTC | CASSLVGHTNYNEQFF
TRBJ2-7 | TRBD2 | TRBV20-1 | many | TGCAGTGCTAGAGATCCCGGGACTAGCGGGTGGTCTAACGAGCAGTACTTC | CSARDPGTSGWSNEQYF
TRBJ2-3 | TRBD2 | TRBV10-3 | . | TGTGCCGTGGTGGTAGCGGGGGTCACAGATACGCAGTATTTT | CAVVVAGVTDTQYF
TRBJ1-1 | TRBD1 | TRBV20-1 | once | TGCAGTGCAAGACAGGGTGCCCCCTCGGGCACTGAAGCTTTCTTT | CSARQGAPSGTEAFF
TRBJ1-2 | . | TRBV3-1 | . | TGTGCCAGCAGCCAAGTAGGTGTTTATGGCTACACCTTC | CASSQVGVYGYTF
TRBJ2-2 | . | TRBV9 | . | TGTGCCAGCAGCCAAGACCCTGGCCGCCCGACAGGGGAGCTGTTTTTT | CASSQDPGRPTGELFF
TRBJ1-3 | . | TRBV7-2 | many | TGTGCCAGCAGATGGGACCAGTTCTCTGGAAACACCATATATTTT | CASRWDQFSGNTIYF
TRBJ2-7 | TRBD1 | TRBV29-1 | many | TGCAGCGTGGGGGGACAGGGCTACGAGCAGTACTTC | CSVGGQGYEQYF
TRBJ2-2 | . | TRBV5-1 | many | TGCGCCAGCAGCGCTACTAGTTCCGGGGAGCTGTTTTTT | CASSATSSGELFF
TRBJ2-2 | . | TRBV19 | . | TGTGCCAGTAGGAGCAGAGCGAACACCGGGGAGCTGTTTTTT | CASRSRANTGELFF
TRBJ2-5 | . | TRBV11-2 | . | TGTGCCAGCAGCTTAAGTTACGGACAGACAATTCAAGAGACCCAGTACTTC | CASSLSYGQTIQETQYF
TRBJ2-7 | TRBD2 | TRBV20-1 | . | TGCAGTGCCCACCTAGCGGGAGGGCCCGTCTTCGAGCAGTACTTC | CSAHLAGGPVFEQYF
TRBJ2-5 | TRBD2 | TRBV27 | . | TGTGCCAGCAGTCGTAGACTAGCGAGGGGTGAGACCCAGTACTTC | CASSRRLARGETQYF
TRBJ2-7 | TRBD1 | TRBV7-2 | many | TGTGCCAGCAGCCTACCGGGACAGGGGCCCCCCTTTTCTTACGAGCAGTACTTC | CASSLPGQGPPFSYEQYF
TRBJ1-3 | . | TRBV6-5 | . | TGTGCCACCGGCCGGGGGGCGCAGGGAAACACCATATATTTT | CATGRGAQGNTIYF
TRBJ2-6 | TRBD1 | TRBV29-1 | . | TGCAGCAGAGACAGGACAGGGCTCCTGACTTTC | CSRDRTGLLTF
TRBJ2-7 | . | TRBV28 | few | TGTGCCAGCCAACCGGGGGGAGGGGGGTACGAGCAGTACTTC | CASQPGGGGYEQYF
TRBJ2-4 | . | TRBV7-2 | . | TGTGCCAGCAGCTTAGGCGACGGAGCCAAAAACATTCAGTACTTC | CASSLGDGAKNIQYF
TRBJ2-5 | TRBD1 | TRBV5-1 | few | TGCGCCAGCAGCCCTCGGACAGGGCAGGACACCCAGTACTTC | CASSPRTGQDTQYF
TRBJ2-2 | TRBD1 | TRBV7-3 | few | TGTGCCGGAGGGGGACAGGGGTTCCGACTAGCGAGGGGGAGCGGGGAGCTGTTTTTT | CAGGGQGFRLARGSGELFF
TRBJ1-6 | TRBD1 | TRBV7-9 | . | TGTGCCAGCAGCTTAGGGACAGGCTTAGAGGATTCACCCCTCCACTTT | CASSLGTGLEDSPLHF
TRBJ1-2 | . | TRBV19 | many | TGTGCCAGTAGTATAGTACGGGGCACGGAGGGCTACACCTTC | CASSIVRGTEGYTF
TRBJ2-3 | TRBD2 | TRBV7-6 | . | TGTGCCAGCAGCTGGGGGACTAGCGGGGTCACAGATACGCAGTATTTT | CASSWGTSGVTDTQYF
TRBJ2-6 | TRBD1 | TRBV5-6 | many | TGTGCCAGCAGCTTGGTGGGGACAGAGACCCGGGGCTCTGGGGCCAACGTCCTGACTTTC | CASSLVGTETRGSGANVLTF
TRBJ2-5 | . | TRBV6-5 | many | TGTGCCAGCAGTGCAACAGGGTGGGAGACCCAGTACTTC | CASSATGWETQYF
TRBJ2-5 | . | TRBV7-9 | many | TGTGCCAGCAGCCTCAGGAGAGGAGGGCGAGAGACCCAGTACTTC | CASSLRRGGRETQYF
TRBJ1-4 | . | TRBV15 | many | TGTGCCACCAGCAGAGTATTGAGGGGAAATGGGAAACTGTTTTTT | CATSRVLRGNGKLFF
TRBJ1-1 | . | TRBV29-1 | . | TGCAGCGTTGAGGCCAGGGGTGGTACTGAAGCTTTCTTT | CSVEARGGTEAFF
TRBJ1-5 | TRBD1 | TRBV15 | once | TGTGCCACCAGCAGAGGGGACAGGGGGTATAGCAATCAGCCCCAGCATTTT | CATSRGDRGYSNQPQHF
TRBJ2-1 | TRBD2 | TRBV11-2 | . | TGTGCCAGCAGCTTGGAGCTGGGACCAGCGGGATTCAATGAGCAGTTCTTC | CASSLELGPAGFNEQFF
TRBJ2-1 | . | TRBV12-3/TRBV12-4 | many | TGTGCCAGCAACTTAAAACTAAGCTCCTACAATGAGCAGTTCTTC | CASNLKLSSYNEQFF
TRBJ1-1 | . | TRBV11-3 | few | TGTGCCAGCAGCTTAGAGGGTCGGGCGACAGGCACTGAAGCTTTCTTT | CASSLEGRATGTEAFF
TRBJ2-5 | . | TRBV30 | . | TGTGCCTGGAGCCACGGGGGAGAGACCCAGTACTTC | CAWSHGGETQYF